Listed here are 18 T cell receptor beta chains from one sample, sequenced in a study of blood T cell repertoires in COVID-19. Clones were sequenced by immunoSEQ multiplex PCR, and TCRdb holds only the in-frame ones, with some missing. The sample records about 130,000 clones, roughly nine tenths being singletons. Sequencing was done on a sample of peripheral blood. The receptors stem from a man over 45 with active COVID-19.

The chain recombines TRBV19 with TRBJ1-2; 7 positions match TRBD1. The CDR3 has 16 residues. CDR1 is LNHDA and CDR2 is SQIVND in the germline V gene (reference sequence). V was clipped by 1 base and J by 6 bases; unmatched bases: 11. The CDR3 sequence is CASSIVGNRGVDGYTF. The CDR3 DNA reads TGTGCCAGTAGTATAGTAGGGAACAGGGGAGTCGATGGCTACACCTTC.

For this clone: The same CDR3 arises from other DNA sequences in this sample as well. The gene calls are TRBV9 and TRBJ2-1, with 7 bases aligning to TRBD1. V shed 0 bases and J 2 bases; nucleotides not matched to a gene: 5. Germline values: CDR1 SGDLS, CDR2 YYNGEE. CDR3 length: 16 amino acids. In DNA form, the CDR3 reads TGTGCCAGCAGCGTAGCTTCGGGGACAGCCTACAATGAGCAGTTCTTC. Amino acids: CASSVASGTAYNEQFF.

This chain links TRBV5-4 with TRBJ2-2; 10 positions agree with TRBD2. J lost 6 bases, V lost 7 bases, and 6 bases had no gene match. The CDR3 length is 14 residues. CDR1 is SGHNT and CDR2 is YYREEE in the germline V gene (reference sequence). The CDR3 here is CASYLAGAPGELFF. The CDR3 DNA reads TGTGCCAGCTACCTAGCGGGAGCACCCGGGGAGCTGTTTTTT.

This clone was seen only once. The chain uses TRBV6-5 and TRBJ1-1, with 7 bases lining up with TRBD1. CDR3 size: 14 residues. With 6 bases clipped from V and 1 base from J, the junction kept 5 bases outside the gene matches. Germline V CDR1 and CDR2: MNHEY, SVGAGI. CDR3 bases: TGTGCCAGCAGCCGAAGACAGGGGAACACTGAAGCTTTCTTT. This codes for CASSRRQGNTEAFF.

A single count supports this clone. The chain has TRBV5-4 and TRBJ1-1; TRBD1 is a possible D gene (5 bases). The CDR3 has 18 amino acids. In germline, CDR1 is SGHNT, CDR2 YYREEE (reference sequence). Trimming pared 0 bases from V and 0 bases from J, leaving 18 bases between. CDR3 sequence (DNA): TGTGCCAGCAGCTTGGGGGGGGAGCGGGGCGCGATGAACACTGAAGCTTTCTTT. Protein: CASSLGGERGAMNTEAFF.

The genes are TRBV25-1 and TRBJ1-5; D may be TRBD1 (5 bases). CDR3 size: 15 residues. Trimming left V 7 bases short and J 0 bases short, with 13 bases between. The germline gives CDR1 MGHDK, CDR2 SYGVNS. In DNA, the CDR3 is TGTGCCAGCACCCGGGCAGGGTATAGCAATCAGCCCCAGCATTTT. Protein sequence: CASTRAGYSNQPQHF.

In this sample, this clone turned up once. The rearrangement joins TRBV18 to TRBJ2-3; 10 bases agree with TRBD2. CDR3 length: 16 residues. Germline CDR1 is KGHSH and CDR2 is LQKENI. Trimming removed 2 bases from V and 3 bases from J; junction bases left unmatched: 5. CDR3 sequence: CASSPWLLAGTDTQYF. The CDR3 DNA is TGTGCCAGCTCACCATGGTTACTAGCGGGGACAGATACGCAGTATTTT.

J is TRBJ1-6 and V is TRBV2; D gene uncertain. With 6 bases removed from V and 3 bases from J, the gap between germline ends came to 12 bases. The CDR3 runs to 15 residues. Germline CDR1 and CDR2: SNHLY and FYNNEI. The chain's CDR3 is CASRFSGLYNSPLHF. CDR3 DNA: TGTGCCAGCAGATTTTCAGGACTCTATAATTCACCCCTCCACTTT.

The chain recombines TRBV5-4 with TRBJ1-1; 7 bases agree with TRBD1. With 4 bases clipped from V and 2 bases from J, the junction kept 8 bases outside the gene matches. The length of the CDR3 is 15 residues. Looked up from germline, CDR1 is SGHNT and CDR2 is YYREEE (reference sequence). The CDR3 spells CASSTWTGRNTEAFF. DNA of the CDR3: TGTGCCAGCAGCACCTGGACAGGAAGAAACACTGAAGCTTTCTTT.

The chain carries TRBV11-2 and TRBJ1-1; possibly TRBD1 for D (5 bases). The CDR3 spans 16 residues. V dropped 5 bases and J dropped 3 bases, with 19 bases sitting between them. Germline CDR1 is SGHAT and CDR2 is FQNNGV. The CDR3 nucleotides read TGTGCCAGCAGCCTATCCGGCTTGGGGGGGGACACTGAAGCTTTCTTT. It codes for CASSLSGLGGDTEAFF.

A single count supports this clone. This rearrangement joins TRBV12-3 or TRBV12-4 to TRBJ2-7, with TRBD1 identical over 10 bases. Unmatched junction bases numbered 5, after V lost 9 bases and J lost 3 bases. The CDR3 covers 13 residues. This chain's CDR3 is CASRQGAHYEQYF. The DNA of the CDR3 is TGTGCCAGTCGACAGGGGGCTCACTACGAGCAGTACTTC.

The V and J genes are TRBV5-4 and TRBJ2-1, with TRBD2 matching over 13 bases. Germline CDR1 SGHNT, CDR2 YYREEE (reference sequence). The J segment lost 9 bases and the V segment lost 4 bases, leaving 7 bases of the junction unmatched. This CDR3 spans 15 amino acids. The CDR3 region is CASSAGTSGESEQFF. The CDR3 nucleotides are TGTGCCAGCAGCGCCGGGACTAGCGGGGAGAGTGAGCAGTTCTTC.

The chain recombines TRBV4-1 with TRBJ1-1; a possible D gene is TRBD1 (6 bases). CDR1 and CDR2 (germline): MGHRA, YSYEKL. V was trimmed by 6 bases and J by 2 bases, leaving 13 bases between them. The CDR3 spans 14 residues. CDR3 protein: CASSLRQDNTEAFF. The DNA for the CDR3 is TGCGCCAGCAGTCTTCGACAGGACAACACTGAAGCTTTCTTT.

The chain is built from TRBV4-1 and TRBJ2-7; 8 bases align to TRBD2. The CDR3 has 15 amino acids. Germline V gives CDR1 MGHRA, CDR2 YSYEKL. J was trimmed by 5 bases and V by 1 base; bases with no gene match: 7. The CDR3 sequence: CASSQAGGPIDEQYF. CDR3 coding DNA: TGCGCCAGCAGCCAAGCGGGGGGGCCTATAGACGAGCAGTACTTC.

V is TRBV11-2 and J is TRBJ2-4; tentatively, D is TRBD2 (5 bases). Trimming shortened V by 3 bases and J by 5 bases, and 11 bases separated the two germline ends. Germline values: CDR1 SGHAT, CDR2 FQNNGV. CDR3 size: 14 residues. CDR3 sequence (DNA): TGTGCCAGCAGCTTGACTACGGGCCAAAACATTCAGTACTTC. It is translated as CASSLTTGQNIQYF.

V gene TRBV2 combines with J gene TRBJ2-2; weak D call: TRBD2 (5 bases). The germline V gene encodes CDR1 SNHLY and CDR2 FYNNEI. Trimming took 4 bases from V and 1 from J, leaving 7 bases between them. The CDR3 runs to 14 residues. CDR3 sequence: CASSGGRNTGELFF. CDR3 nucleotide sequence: TGTGCCAGCAGTGGAGGGAGGAACACCGGGGAGCTGTTTTTT. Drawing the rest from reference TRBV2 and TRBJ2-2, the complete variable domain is EPEVTQTPSHQVTQMGQEVILRCVPISNHLYFYWYRQILGQKVEFLVSFYNNEISEKSEIFDDQFSVERPDGSNFTLKIRSTKLEDSAMYFCASSGGRNTGELFFGEGSRLTVL.

This chain's CDR3 is CASSLGVSSGRNPTDTQYF. The CDR3 nucleotides read TGTGCCAGCAGCTTAGGGGTCTCCAGCGGGAGGAACCCCACAGATACGCAGTATTTT. The J gene is TRBJ2-3, the V gene TRBV11-2; 9 bases are shared with TRBD2. With V trimmed by 1 base and J by 2 bases, 13 bases remained unmatched. The CDR3 is 19 residues long. Per germline, CDR1 SGHAT and CDR2 FQNNGV.

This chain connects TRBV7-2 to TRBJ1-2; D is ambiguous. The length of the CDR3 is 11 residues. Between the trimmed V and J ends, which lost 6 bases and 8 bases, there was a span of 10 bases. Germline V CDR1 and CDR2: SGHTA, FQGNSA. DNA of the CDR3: TGTGCCAGCAGACAAACAGAGGGCTACACCTTC. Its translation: CASRQTEGYTF.